Below, 29 T cell receptor beta chains from the same sample are listed, as sequenced in a study of T cell responses to AZD1222 COVID-19 vaccine. The assay was immunoSEQ multiplex PCR, and TCRdb's table has in-frame clones only and misses some. The data contain 150,000 to 200,000 clones, approximately 86% of them singletons. This specimen was peripheral blood, taken on day 0 of AZD1222 vaccination. The receptors come from an adult in good health.

This clone showed up just once. V is TRBV29-1 and J is TRBJ2-6, with D hard to call. The CDR3 runs 17 residues. CDR1 and CDR2 (germline): SQVTM, ANQGSEA. V lost 6 bases and J lost 0, with 18 bases in between. CDR3 sequence: CSVSHPSLSSGANVLTF. For the CDR3, the DNA is TGCAGCGTCTCCCATCCGTCTCTAAGCTCTGGGGCCAACGTCCTGACTTTC.

The rearrangement links TRBV7-8 to TRBJ1-4; maybe TRBD1 (6 bases). V was cut by 5 bases and J by 4 bases, with 14 bases left in between. This CDR3 has 15 amino acids. Per germline, CDR1 SGHVS and CDR2 FQNEAQ. CDR3 loop: CASSDYRDYNEKLFF. The DNA for the CDR3 is TGTGCCAGCAGCGACTACAGGGACTATAATGAAAAACTGTTTTTT.

This chain connects TRBV5-1 to TRBJ1-3; 7 bases match TRBD1. The CDR3 loop spans 15 amino acids. The trim removed 4 bases at V and 7 bases at J, leaving 11 bases unmatched. Germline V gene lookup returns CDR1 SGHRS and CDR2 YFSETQ. The CDR3 region has the DNA TGCGCCAGCAGCCCAGGGACAGCGGTCGGTAACACCATATATTTT. This encodes CASSPGTAVGNTIYF.

The chain joins TRBV18 to TRBJ1-3; D gene uncertain. This CDR3 spans 13 amino acids. The V end lost 3 bases, the J end lost 2 bases, and 5 bases lay between the germline ends. Germline-derived CDR1 and CDR2 are KGHSH and LQKENI. The CDR3 loop is CASSPSAGNTIYF. CDR3 bases: TGTGCCAGCTCACCGTCTGCTGGAAACACCATATATTTT.

This chain connects TRBV5-1 to TRBJ2-2, with TRBD1 matching over 10 bases. V lost 3 bases and J lost 4; bases outside the gene matches: 0. This CDR3 comprises 14 residues. The germline CDR1 and CDR2 sequences are SGHRS and YFSETQ. The CDR3 DNA reads as TGCGCCAGCAGCTGGGACAGGGGCACCGGGGAGCTGTTTTTT. It encodes CASSWDRGTGELFF. The full variable domain, rest sourced from reference TRBV5-1 and TRBJ2-2, is KAGVTQTPRYLIKTRGQQVTLSCSPISGHRSVSWYQQTPGQGLQFLFEYFSETQRNKGNFPGRFSGRQFSNSRSEMNVSTLELGDSALYLCASSWDRGTGELFFGEGSRLTVL.

V and J are TRBV4-2 and TRBJ2-1; 12 nucleotides align to TRBD2. Germline V CDR1 and CDR2: LGHNA, YNFKEQ. V shed 1 base, J shed 10 bases, and the junction held 5 bases outside the gene matches. The CDR3 is 15 residues long. CDR3 residues: CASSQASGGAGEQFF. The CDR3 DNA reads as TGTGCCAGCAGCCAAGCTAGCGGGGGGGCAGGAGAGCAGTTCTTC.

The rearrangement uses TRBV19 and TRBJ1-1; possible D gene TRBD1, 5 bases. There are 16 residues in the CDR3. Germline values: CDR1 LNHDA, CDR2 SQIVND (reference sequence). The ends were cut back, 3 bases at V and 6 bases at J, with 20 bases in the middle. The CDR3 protein is CASSMRGAFGKPEAFF. CDR3 nucleotide sequence: TGTGCCAGTAGTATGCGGGGCGCGTTCGGTAAGCCTGAAGCTTTCTTT.

The genes are TRBV6-5 and TRBJ2-5; D is possibly TRBD1 (6 bases). V dropped 5 bases and J dropped 2 bases, with 15 bases sitting between them. Germline loops: CDR1 MNHEY, CDR2 SVGAGI. This CDR3 is 15 amino acids long. CDR3 sequence: CASSTPDSQQETQYF. CDR3 nucleotide sequence: TGTGCCAGCAGTACGCCGGACAGTCAACAAGAGACCCAGTACTTC.

This clone was seen a handful of times. V gene TRBV13 combines with J gene TRBJ2-7, with 10 bases identical to TRBD1. After removal of 5 bases from V and 3 bases from J, the junction contained 10 bases not matched to a gene. There are 16 residues in the CDR3. Germline CDR1 PRHDT, CDR2 FYEKMQ (reference sequence). The CDR3: CASSPIRDRGFYEQYF. The DNA for the CDR3 is TGTGCCAGCAGCCCCATCCGGGACAGGGGCTTCTACGAGCAGTACTTC.

The V and J genes are TRBV7-2 and TRBJ2-5; 7 bases match TRBD2. The CDR3 loop spans 17 amino acids. Losses at the gene ends were 6 bases for V and 3 bases for J; bases not matched to a gene: 16. CDR1 is SGHTA and CDR2 is FQGNSA in the germline V gene. The CDR3 loop reads CASSPRPSGTYKETQYF. As DNA, the CDR3 is TGTGCCAGCAGTCCGAGACCCAGCGGGACTTATAAAGAGACCCAGTACTTC. Looking up the rest from reference TRBV7-2 and TRBJ2-5 gives the full variable domain: GAGVSQSPSNKVTEKGKDVELRCDPISGHTALYWYRQSLGQGLEFLIYFQGNSAPDKSGLPSDRFSAERTGGSVSTLTIQRTQQEDSAVYLCASSPRPSGTYKETQYFGPGTRLLVL.

The V gene is TRBV2, the J gene TRBJ1-6, with D perhaps matching TRBD1 (5 bases). Germline V gene data show CDR1 as SNHLY and CDR2 as FYNNEI. The V gene lost 2 bases and the J gene lost 7 bases, with 12 bases spanning the gap. This CDR3 is built from 15 residues. The CDR3: CASSEPGVRNSPLHF. CDR3 in DNA: TGTGCCAGCAGTGAACCGGGGGTTAGGAATTCACCCCTCCACTTT.

This chain connects TRBV19 to TRBJ1-4, with 7 nucleotides matching TRBD1. Germline values: CDR1 LNHDA, CDR2 SQIVND (reference sequence). After removal of 6 bases from V and 5 bases from J, the junction contained 9 bases not matched to a gene. This CDR3 contains 15 residues. This CDR3 is CASRPDRSSNEKLFF. In DNA form, the CDR3 reads TGTGCCAGTAGGCCGGACAGGAGTAGCAATGAAAAACTGTTTTTT.

Concerning this clone: The same CDR3 arises from other DNA sequences in this sample as well. The chain employs TRBV5-1 and TRBJ1-1, with D uncertain. Germline V lookup: CDR1 SGHRS, CDR2 YFSETQ. The ends were cut back, 0 bases at V and 1 base at J, with 7 bases in the middle. This CDR3 comprises 14 residues. The CDR3 region is CASSLGAGNTEAFF. The CDR3 DNA reads as TGCGCCAGCAGCTTGGGAGCCGGGAACACTGAAGCTTTCTTT. Using reference TRBV5-1 and TRBJ1-1 for the parts outside the CDR3, the full variable domain is KAGVTQTPRYLIKTRGQQVTLSCSPISGHRSVSWYQQTPGQGLQFLFEYFSETQRNKGNFPGRFSGRQFSNSRSEMNVSTLELGDSALYLCASSLGAGNTEAFFGQGTRLTVV.

The rearrangement joins TRBV10-3 to TRBJ2-4; unclear D gene. Trimming removed 2 bases at V and 2 bases at J, with 10 bases between. The CDR3 runs 15 residues. The germline V gene encodes CDR1 ENHRY and CDR2 SYGVKD. For the CDR3, the DNA is TGTGCCATCAGTGAGGGTGTTGCTACCAAAAACATTCAGTACTTC. This sequence encodes CAISEGVATKNIQYF.

This rearrangement joins TRBV5-6 to TRBJ1-6; TRBD1 agrees at 9 bases. Germline V gene data show CDR1 as SGHDT and CDR2 as YYEEEE. The V and J ends lost 3 bases and 7 bases, in that order; junction bases with no gene match: 2. The CDR3 consists of 14 residues. The CDR3 loop reads CASSWDRVNSPLHF. Here the CDR3 DNA reads TGTGCCAGCAGCTGGGACAGGGTCAATTCACCCCTCCACTTT.

The chain combines TRBV14 with TRBJ1-1; weak D call: TRBD1 (6 bases). CDR1 is SGHDN, CDR2 FVKESK, per germline. The CDR3 spans 17 residues. V lost 1 base and J 0 bases, leaving 15 bases between the germline ends. The CDR3 DNA sequence: TGTGCCAGCAGCCAAGCCAACCAGGGGCTCATGAACACTGAAGCTTTCTTT. Translated, it gives CASSQANQGLMNTEAFF.

This sequence joins TRBV12-5 and TRBJ2-3, with D maybe TRBD2 (6 bases). The CDR3 sequence is 15 residues long. CDR1 and CDR2 from the germline V gene are LGHNT and FRNRAP. DNA for the CDR3: TGTGCCATGAATATCGTGGGGGGTCGGACAGATACGCAGTATTTT. Translated, it gives CAMNIVGGRTDTQYF.

This clone was counted a single time. The chain combines TRBV15 with TRBJ2-7, with 10 bases matching TRBD1. Germline V gene lookup returns CDR1 LNHNV and CDR2 YYDKDF (reference sequence). Trimming at V came to 1 base and at J to 3 bases, leaving 6 bases not matched to a gene. CDR3 size: 16 residues. CDR3 sequence reads: CATSRVVGTGDYEQYF. The CDR3 bases are TGTGCCACCAGCAGAGTGGTCGGGACAGGGGACTACGAGCAGTACTTC.

The V gene is TRBV28, the J gene TRBJ1-1; the D gene is possibly TRBD1 (6 bases). Germline CDR1 MDHEN, CDR2 SYDVKM. The CDR3 is 15 amino acids. Trimming took 1 base from V and 11 from J, leaving 20 bases between them. The CDR3 bases are TGTGCCAGCAGTTTATTTCAGGGCGGGGGGCGAGGTGCTTTCTTT. Its translation is CASSLFQGGGRGAFF.

The chain recombines TRBV11-2 with TRBJ2-6; 7 bases line up with TRBD1. Germline loops: CDR1 SGHAT, CDR2 FQNNGV. V trimming: 3 bases; J trimming: 4 bases; junction bases outside the gene matches: 12. The CDR3 extends over 18 amino acids. In nucleotides, the CDR3 is TGTGCCAGCAGCTTTCCCTCCCAGACAGGGCGAGGGGCCAACGTCCTGACTTTC. It encodes CASSFPSQTGRGANVLTF.

The chain employs TRBV7-6 and TRBJ2-7; TRBD1 agrees at 7 bases. The V and J ends lost 4 bases and 3 bases, in that order; junction bases with no gene match: 9. Germline-derived CDR1 and CDR2 are SGHVS and FNYEAQ. The CDR3 is 15 residues long. CDR3 coding DNA: TGTGCCAGCAGCTCTCCGCTACAGGGGATCTACGAGCAGTACTTC. This encodes CASSSPLQGIYEQYF.

The J gene is TRBJ1-4, the V gene TRBV30; weak D call: TRBD1 (6 bases). In germline, CDR1 is GTSNPN, CDR2 SVGIG (reference sequence). The CDR3 is made up of 13 amino acids. Trimming left V 3 bases short and J 6 bases short, with 11 bases between. The CDR3 loop reads CAWSGGRDEKLFF. CDR3 sequence (DNA): TGTGCCTGGAGCGGGGGCAGGGATGAAAAACTGTTTTTT. The variable domain in full, completed from reference TRBV30 and TRBJ1-4, reads SQTIHQWPATLVQPVGSPLSLECTVEGTSNPNLYWYRQAAGRGLQLLFYSVGIGQISSEVPQNLSASRPQDRQFILSSKKLLLSDSGFYLCAWSGGRDEKLFFGSGTQLSVL.

DNA for the CDR3: TGTGCCAGCAGGGGGAGGGCCAGTCAAGGGCAGTACTTC. Protein: CASRGRASQGQYF. The gene calls are TRBV2 and TRBJ2-7; TRBD2 matches 7 bases. This CDR3 comprises 13 residues. Per germline, CDR1 SNHLY and CDR2 FYNNEI. V dropped 6 bases and J dropped 9; count of bases not matched to a gene: 11.

The chain uses TRBV4-2 and TRBJ2-7; D uncertain. The V and J ends lost 0 bases and 1 base respectively, with 7 bases between them. CDR3 length: 14 residues. Germline-derived CDR1 and CDR2 are LGHNA and YNFKEQ. The CDR3 here is CASSQDTDSYEQYF. The CDR3 bases are TGTGCCAGCAGCCAAGACACGGATTCCTACGAGCAGTACTTC.

The V call is TRBV25-1, the J call TRBJ2-1, with 7 bases aligning to TRBD2. J was trimmed by 5 bases and V by 2 bases; bases with no gene match: 9. This CDR3 has 16 amino acids. From germline, CDR1 is MGHDK and CDR2 SYGVNS. DNA for the CDR3: TGTGCCAGCAGTGAACGAGGCGGACTAGTGAACAATGAGCAGTTCTTC. Protein sequence: CASSERGGLVNNEQFF.

The rearrangement links TRBV3-1 (or the pseudogene TRBV3-2) to TRBJ2-3, with D tentatively TRBD2 (5 bases). Trimming shortened V by 7 bases and J by 4 bases, and 18 bases separated the two germline ends. CDR1 is LGHDT and CDR2 is YNNKEL in the germline V gene (reference sequence). The CDR3 extends over 15 amino acids. The CDR3 reads CASTPLGLASDTQYF. CDR3 DNA: TGTGCCAGCACCCCTCTAGGGCTAGCCTCAGATACGCAGTATTTT.

This chain links TRBV9 with TRBJ1-5, with D tentatively TRBD1 (5 bases). V gave up 0 bases and J gave up 6 bases, with 10 bases separating them. Per germline, CDR1 SGDLS and CDR2 YYNGEE. The length of the CDR3 is 14 residues. CDR3: CASSVGGFGQPQHF. CDR3 nucleotides: TGTGCCAGCAGCGTAGGGGGGTTTGGTCAGCCCCAGCATTTT.

The chain is built from TRBV2 and TRBJ2-5, with unresolved D. This CDR3 is 11 amino acids long. The V end was cut by 6 bases, the J end by 5 bases, with 7 bases between. In germline, CDR1 is SNHLY, CDR2 FYNNEI. The CDR3 DNA follows: TGTGCCAGCAGGTGGATGGAGACCCAGTACTTC. Translated, it gives CASRWMETQYF.

V gene TRBV27 combines with J gene TRBJ1-5; 11 bases are a match to TRBD1. V lost 5 bases, J lost 6 bases, and 6 bases stayed unmatched. The V gene's germline CDR1 is MNHEY and CDR2 SMNVEV (reference sequence). This CDR3 contains 15 residues. The CDR3 DNA reads TGTGCCAGCAGTCCTCGGACAGGGGGCGTTCAGCCCCAGCATTTT. Protein product: CASSPRTGGVQPQHF.